This T cell receptor (beta chain) was sequenced for a study of cytomegalovirus exposure and HLA in healthy donors. 13 Jbeta primers and 60 Vbeta primers were used for the PCR. Here immunoSEQ multiplex PCR was the method, and the copy in TCRdb shows in-frame clones only, minus some. The data show some 90,000 clones, with around 81% seen just once and under 5.5% held by the top ten. The donors gave bone marrow, and they were healthy. The source is a woman in her seventies in good health and CMV-seropositive. The sample consisted of PBMCs.

The CDR3 DNA is TGCAGCGTTGAAGCACTAGGGTTCGCTAACTATGGCTACACCTTC. It is translated as CSVEALGFANYGYTF. This rearrangement joins TRBV29-1 to TRBJ1-2, with D unresolved. Germline CDR1 is SQVTM and CDR2 is ANQGSEA. Trimming pared 1 base from V and 0 bases from J, leaving 12 bases between. CDR3 length equals 15 residues.